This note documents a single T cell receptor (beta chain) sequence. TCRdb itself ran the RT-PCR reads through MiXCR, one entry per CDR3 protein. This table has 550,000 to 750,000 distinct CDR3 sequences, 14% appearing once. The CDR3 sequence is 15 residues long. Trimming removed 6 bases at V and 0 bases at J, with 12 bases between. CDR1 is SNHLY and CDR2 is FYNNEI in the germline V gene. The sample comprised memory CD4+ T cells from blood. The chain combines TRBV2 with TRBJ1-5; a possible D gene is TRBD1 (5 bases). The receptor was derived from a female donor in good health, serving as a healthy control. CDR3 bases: TGTGCCAGCAGGGTCGAAGGGGCTAGCAATCAGCCCCAGCATTTT. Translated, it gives CASRVEGASNQPQHF.